This section outlines one T cell receptor (beta chain) sequence together with its context. The data are from a study of shared clonotypes between healthy human individuals. Method: immunoSEQ multiplex PCR; TCRdb's copy keeps in-frame clones and lacks some. The profile shows hundreds of thousands of clones, roughly 96% of them singletons. CDR1 and CDR2 from the germline V gene are MNHEY and SMNVEV (reference sequence). V gave up 5 bases and J gave up 10 bases, with 12 bases separating them. This CDR3 spans 11 amino acids. CD45RO negativity and positive selection for CCR7 defined naive CD8 cells, a population that excluded terminally differentiated effector memory CD45RA+ cells.

The sequence came from a woman in her twenties or thirties in good health. The sequenced sample was naive CD8+ T cells sorted from blood. The chain is built from TRBV27 and TRBJ2-7; either TRBD1 or TRBD2 may fit D (6 bases each). CDR3 region: CASSEGGNQYF. The CDR3 DNA is TGTGCCAGCAGTGAAGGGGGGAACCAGTACTTC.